The next 28 T cell receptor beta chains were all read from a single sample in a study of blood T cell repertoires in COVID-19. Using immunoSEQ multiplex PCR, the repertoire was profiled, and TCRdb retains in-frame clones only, with some absent. The sample has about 160,000 clones; around 93% are singletons. Material for sequencing was peripheral blood. These receptor sequences come from a young man with COVID-19, enrolled during active disease.

This chain connects TRBV5-6 to TRBJ2-1, with D tentatively TRBD2 (5 bases). The CDR3 runs 16 residues. Germline V gene data show CDR1 as SGHDT and CDR2 as YYEEEE. V was pared by 0 bases and J by 3 bases, with 13 bases between. The CDR3 region is CASSLEAVAFYNEQFF. The CDR3 nucleotides read TGTGCCAGCAGCTTGGAAGCGGTGGCTTTCTACAATGAGCAGTTCTTC.

In its sample, this clone was seen once. CDR3 amino acids: CASTGPGLGPTDTQYF. The CDR3 DNA is TGTGCCAGCACTGGGCCGGGACTGGGGCCCACAGATACGCAGTATTTT. This rearrangement joins TRBV27 to TRBJ2-3, with D possibly TRBD2 on 6 matching bases. This CDR3 is 16 amino acids long. The germline CDR1 and CDR2 sequences are MNHEY and SMNVEV (reference sequence). Trimming removed 7 bases at V and 2 bases at J, with 19 bases between.

The chain is built from TRBV11-2 and TRBJ1-5; D unclear. Germline CDR1 reads SGHAT; CDR2 reads FQNNGV. CDR3 size: 13 residues. Trimming took 3 bases from V and 8 from J, leaving 11 bases between them. The CDR3 region has the DNA TGTGCCAGCAGCTTCAATACCGGGGAGCCCCAGCATTTT. Encoded protein: CASSFNTGEPQHF.

The chain is built from TRBV18 and TRBJ1-4; 7 bases map to TRBD1. V lost 5 bases to trimming and J lost 8 bases; unmatched junction nucleotides: 8. The CDR3 consists of 14 residues. CDR1 is KGHSH and CDR2 is LQKENI in the germline V gene. The CDR3 here is CASSADRVAEKLFF. CDR3 DNA: TGTGCCAGCTCAGCAGACAGGGTGGCGGAAAAACTGTTTTTT.

The chain has TRBV7-2 and TRBJ1-3, with D unresolved. Germline-derived CDR1 and CDR2 are SGHTA and FQGNSA. The CDR3 sequence is 13 residues long. V shed 1 base and J shed 4 bases, with 5 bases lying between them. DNA of the CDR3: TGTGCCAGCAGCTTAGAACTAGGAAACACCATATATTTT. The encoded protein is CASSLELGNTIYF.

CDR3 DNA: TGTGCCAGCAGCCAGTGGACAGGGATTAATGAAAAACTGTTTTTT. Protein product: CASSQWTGINEKLFF. J is TRBJ1-4 and V is TRBV4-2; 8 nucleotides agree with TRBD1. Per the germline V gene, CDR1 is LGHNA and CDR2 is YNFKEQ. The CDR3 runs to 15 residues. Germline trimming cut 3 bases from V and 4 bases from J; bases unmatched to any gene: 4.

This chain uses TRBV6-5 with TRBJ2-7; D not resolved. The germline V and J ends were trimmed by 6 bases and 4 bases, with 13 bases remaining between them. Germline CDR1 reads MNHEY; CDR2 reads SVGAGI. This CDR3 spans 13 amino acids. CDR3 sequence (DNA): TGTGCCAGCAGGGGCAGGCCCTCATACGAGCAGTACTTC. Translated: CASRGRPSYEQYF.

The rearrangement links TRBV18 to TRBJ2-7; possibly TRBD2 for D (6 bases). Germline CDR1 KGHSH, CDR2 LQKENI. The CDR3 covers 15 residues. Trimming removed 5 bases from V and 2 bases from J, with 16 bases in between. CDR3 loop: CASSSAGTGAYEQYF. The DNA for the CDR3 is TGTGCCAGCTCAAGCGCCGGGACGGGGGCCTACGAGCAGTACTTC.

The chain uses TRBV4-1 and TRBJ2-7, with 8 bases lining up with TRBD1. Trimming cost V 0 bases and J 3 bases; bases outside gene matches: 4. Germline V CDR1 and CDR2: MGHRA, YSYEKL. This CDR3 region has 15 residues. CDR3 region: CASSQDPGQGYEQYF. CDR3 DNA sequence: TGCGCCAGCAGCCAAGACCCCGGACAGGGCTACGAGCAGTACTTC.

This clone was recorded once. The chain is built from TRBV3-1 (or the pseudogene TRBV3-2) and TRBJ1-2; TRBD1 might be the D (5 bases). The germline V and J ends were trimmed by 0 bases and 6 bases, with 8 bases remaining between them. CDR1 is LGHDT, CDR2 YNNKEL, per germline (reference sequence). This CDR3 spans 13 amino acids. CDR3 amino acids: CASSQDRTNGYTF. In DNA, the CDR3 is TGTGCCAGCAGCCAAGATCGGACAAATGGCTACACCTTC.

In its sample, this clone was seen once. This sequence joins TRBV5-6 and TRBJ2-1; D uncertain. The V gene lost 4 bases and the J gene lost 14 bases, with 22 bases spanning the gap. There are 14 residues in the CDR3. The V gene's germline CDR1 is SGHDT and CDR2 YYEEEE. CDR3 region: CASSHSVLNPYEFF. The CDR3 bases are TGTGCCAGCAGCCATTCTGTCCTAAACCCCTATGAGTTCTTC.

V is TRBV7-9 and J is TRBJ2-7, with 12 nucleotides matching TRBD2. The CDR3 contains 14 residues. V was clipped by 6 bases and J by 3 bases; unmatched bases: 3. Per germline, CDR1 SEHNR and CDR2 FQNEAQ (reference sequence). For the CDR3, the DNA is TGTGCCAGCAGACCGACTAGCGGGAGCTACGAGCAGTACTTC. Protein product: CASRPTSGSYEQYF.

The gene calls are TRBV7-9 and TRBJ2-1; 9 positions agree with TRBD2. This CDR3 is 17 amino acids long. Germline CDR1 is SEHNR and CDR2 is FQNEAQ (reference sequence). The V and J ends lost 0 bases and 10 bases, in that order; junction bases with no gene match: 13. The CDR3 is CASSLAGSSGSPREQFF. The CDR3 DNA reads as TGTGCCAGCAGCTTAGCCGGCAGTAGCGGGAGTCCACGCGAGCAGTTCTTC.

V and J are TRBV29-1 and TRBJ2-1, with TRBD2 as a possible D gene (6 bases). With 8 bases removed from V and 9 bases from J, the gap between germline ends came to 17 bases. This CDR3 is built from 12 residues. Looked up from germline, CDR1 is SQVTM and CDR2 is ANQGSEA. The CDR3 protein is CSFDGGGIEQFF. As DNA, the CDR3 is TGCAGCTTCGATGGTGGGGGGATTGAGCAGTTCTTC.

The genes are TRBV7-2 and TRBJ2-7, with D possibly TRBD1 on 6 matching bases. The CDR3 loop spans 16 amino acids. The germline V gene encodes CDR1 SGHTA and CDR2 FQGNSA. The V gene lost 5 bases and the J gene lost 2 bases, with 19 bases spanning the gap. This CDR3 reads CASSRTLMDSTYEQYF. In nucleotides, the CDR3 is TGTGCCAGCAGCCGCACTTTAATGGACAGTACCTACGAGCAGTACTTC.

V is TRBV7-2 and J is TRBJ2-1, with D possibly being TRBD2 (6 bases). CDR1 and CDR2 from the germline V gene are SGHTA and FQGNSA. This CDR3 has 14 residues. With 2 bases removed from V and 12 bases from J, the gap between germline ends came to 17 bases. DNA for the CDR3: TGTGCCAGCAGCTTACCGAGGGCGGGGCGGGGGCAGTTCTTC. Translation: CASSLPRAGRGQFF.

V gene TRBV5-5 combines with J gene TRBJ1-5; D is ambiguous. Germline lookup yields CDR1 SGHKS and CDR2 YYEKEE (reference sequence). Trimming took off 5 bases at V and 2 bases at J, with 23 bases between the two ends. This CDR3 contains 18 residues. This chain's CDR3 is CASSSGLPQELGNQPQHF. In DNA form, the CDR3 reads TGTGCCAGCAGTTCCGGACTGCCCCAAGAGCTAGGCAATCAGCCCCAGCATTTT.

This chain uses TRBV7-9 with TRBJ2-1; 10 nucleotides align to TRBD2. Germline CDR1 reads SEHNR; CDR2 reads FQNEAQ (reference sequence). Trimming at V came to 5 bases and at J to 5 bases, leaving 18 bases not matched to a gene. CDR3 length: 19 residues. DNA of the CDR3: TGTGCCAGCAGCCGGGGGCTCCGAATAGCGGGGGGACAAAACAATGAGCAGTTCTTC. Translated: CASSRGLRIAGGQNNEQFF.

The chain couples TRBV9 to TRBJ2-7; 10 nucleotides align to TRBD2. The CDR3 is 17 amino acids. The J segment lost 2 bases and the V segment lost 2 bases, leaving 10 bases of the junction unmatched. Germline V gives CDR1 SGDLS, CDR2 YYNGEE. DNA for the CDR3: TGTGCCAGCAGCGTTCATGAGCTAGCGGGAGAGGCCTACGAGCAGTACTTC. The encoded protein is CASSVHELAGEAYEQYF.

The V call is TRBV2, the J call TRBJ2-2; TRBD1 is a possible D gene (8 bases). CDR3 length: 18 amino acids. V was pared by 3 bases and J by 6 bases, with 23 bases between. Germline values: CDR1 SNHLY, CDR2 FYNNEI. CDR3 sequence: CASSDRTGTVRGAGELFF. CDR3 DNA sequence: TGTGCCAGCAGTGACCGGACAGGGACGGTACGGGGGGCCGGGGAGCTGTTTTTT.

The gene calls are TRBV7-3 and TRBJ2-3; no firm D call. Between the trimmed V and J ends, which lost 1 base and 4 bases, there was a span of 3 bases. Germline CDR1 SGHTA, CDR2 FQGTGA. This CDR3 is built from 12 residues. In nucleotides, the CDR3 is TGTGCCAGCAGCTTAAACTCAGATACGCAGTATTTT. It translates to CASSLNSDTQYF.

This clone was seen just once. The chain couples TRBV18 to TRBJ2-2; weak D call: TRBD1 (6 bases). V lost 4 bases and J 0 bases, leaving 12 bases between the germline ends. Germline values: CDR1 KGHSH, CDR2 LQKENI. This CDR3 region has 16 residues. The CDR3 DNA follows: TGTGCCAGCTCACGCCGGGACACCGCGAACACCGGGGAGCTGTTTTTT. Encoded protein: CASSRRDTANTGELFF.

This sequence joins TRBV27 and TRBJ1-2; 9 bases agree with TRBD1. The germline V gene encodes CDR1 MNHEY and CDR2 SMNVEV (reference sequence). Trimming removed 6 bases from V and 3 bases from J; junction bases left unmatched: 5. This CDR3 spans 14 amino acids. The CDR3 loop reads CASRAWTGDYGYTF. The CDR3 DNA reads as TGTGCCAGCAGAGCCTGGACAGGGGACTATGGCTACACCTTC.

This chain links TRBV12-3 or TRBV12-4 with TRBJ1-1; TRBD1 might be the D (5 bases). The CDR3 has 13 amino acids. V was clipped by 6 bases and J by 4 bases, with 12 bases between them. The CDR3 sequence is CASSIRVSTEAFF. CDR3 bases: TGTGCCAGCAGCATCAGGGTGAGCACTGAAGCTTTCTTT.

This chain connects TRBV7-3 to TRBJ2-2; the D gene is possibly TRBD1 (5 bases). CDR1 is SGHTA, CDR2 FQGTGA, per germline. This CDR3 has 16 residues. V dropped 4 bases and J dropped 0 bases, with 12 bases sitting between them. The CDR3 coding sequence is TGTGCCAGCAGCTCTCTAGGGGCTGCGAACACCGGGGAGCTGTTTTTT. Residues: CASSSLGAANTGELFF.

The chain joins TRBV7-2 to TRBJ2-3; the match to TRBD1 covers 10 bases. V shed 2 bases, J shed 4 bases, and the junction held 3 bases outside the gene matches. The CDR3 contains 15 residues. The germline V gene encodes CDR1 SGHTA and CDR2 FQGNSA. CDR3 in amino acids: CASSLWDRGSDTQYF. CDR3 DNA: TGTGCCAGCAGCTTATGGGACAGGGGCTCAGATACGCAGTATTTT. Full variable domain (outside the CDR3, taken from reference TRBV7-2 and TRBJ2-3): GAGVSQSPSNKVTEKGKDVELRCDPISGHTALYWYRQSLGQGLEFLIYFQGNSAPDKSGLPSDRFSAERTGGSVSTLTIQRTQQEDSAVYLCASSLWDRGSDTQYFGPGTRLTVL.

This rearrangement joins TRBV5-6 to TRBJ1-2; 7 nucleotides align to TRBD1. This CDR3 has 14 residues. Trimming cost V 4 bases and J 6 bases; bases outside gene matches: 9. Per germline, CDR1 SGHDT and CDR2 YYEEEE. The CDR3 reads CASSPLDRVNGYTF. CDR3 in DNA: TGTGCCAGCAGCCCGTTAGACAGGGTGAATGGCTACACCTTC. The variable domain in full, with the rest retrieved from reference TRBV5-6 and TRBJ1-2, is DAGVTQSPTHLIKTRGQQVTLRCSPKSGHDTVSWYQQALGQGPQFIFQYYEEEERQRGNFPDRFSGHQFPNYSSELNVNALLLGDSALYLCASSPLDRVNGYTFGSGTRLTVV.

CDR3 amino acids: CASSLGQGHYGYTF. CDR3 nucleotide sequence: TGCGCCAGCAGCTTGGGACAGGGCCACTATGGCTACACCTTC. The rearrangement links TRBV5-1 to TRBJ1-2, with TRBD1 matching 7 bases. The CDR3 loop spans 14 amino acids. Unmatched junction bases numbered 2, after V lost 0 bases and J lost 3 bases. Germline loops: CDR1 SGHRS, CDR2 YFSETQ.